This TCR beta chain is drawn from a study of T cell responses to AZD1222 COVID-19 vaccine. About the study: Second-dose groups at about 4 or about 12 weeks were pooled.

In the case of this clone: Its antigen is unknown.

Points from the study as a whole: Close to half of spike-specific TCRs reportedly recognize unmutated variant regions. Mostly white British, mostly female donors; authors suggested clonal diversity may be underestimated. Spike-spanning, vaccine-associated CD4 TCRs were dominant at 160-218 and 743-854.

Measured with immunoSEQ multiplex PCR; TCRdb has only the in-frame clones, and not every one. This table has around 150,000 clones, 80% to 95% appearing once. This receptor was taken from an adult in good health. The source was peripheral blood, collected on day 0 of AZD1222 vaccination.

DNA of the CDR3: TGTGCCAGCAGCCAGGGACTAGCGGGGACCACGCCCTCTGGGGCCAACGTCCTGACTTTC. Translation: CASSQGLAGTTPSGANVLTF. The chain couples TRBV6-2 or TRBV6-3 to TRBJ2-6; 13 nucleotides match TRBD2. This CDR3 contains 20 residues. J was trimmed by 0 bases and V by 6 bases; bases with no gene match: 11. From germline, CDR1 is MNHEY and CDR2 SVGEGT.